This passage covers 3 T cell receptor beta chains from one sample sequenced in a study of identifying expanded T cells in peripheral blood. The method was immunoSEQ multiplex PCR; TCRdb's version includes in-frame clones alone and lacks a portion of them. This sample has about 90,000 clones, with approximately 81% found just once. The sequenced sample was blood. The receptors derive from a person aged 18 to 75 in good health.

V is TRBV6-1 and J is TRBJ1-5; D uncertain. V lost 1 base and J 7 bases, leaving 11 bases between the germline ends. This CDR3 has 14 residues. From germline, CDR1 is MNHNS and CDR2 SASEGT. The CDR3 is CASSEVLGYQPQHF. CDR3 bases: TGTGCCAGCAGTGAAGTGTTGGGATACCAGCCCCAGCATTTT.

V usage is TRBV25-1 and J usage is TRBJ1-1; 7 positions agree with TRBD1. J was trimmed by 3 bases and V by 1 base; bases with no gene match: 8. The V gene's germline CDR1 is MGHDK and CDR2 SYGVNS. CDR3 size: 16 residues. The DNA of the CDR3 is TGTGCCAGCAGTGAATTCAGGGGGGGGATGGACACTGAAGCTTTCTTT. Translating it yields CASSEFRGGMDTEAFF.

This chain uses TRBV29-1 with TRBJ2-3; D might be TRBD1 or TRBD2, each matching 5 bases. CDR3 length: 14 residues. Per germline, CDR1 SQVTM and CDR2 ANQGSEA. Deletions cut 8 bases from V and 2 bases from J, with 17 bases between. CDR3 in amino acids: CSLDRDPHTDTQYF. In nucleotides, the CDR3 is TGCAGCCTAGACCGGGACCCCCACACAGATACGCAGTATTTT.